The rows below give T cell receptor beta chains drawn from one sample of a study of blood T cell repertoires in COVID-19. Here immunoSEQ multiplex PCR was the method, and the copy in TCRdb shows in-frame clones only, minus some. Among just under 350,000 clones listed, around 87% were seen once. Sequencing was performed on peripheral blood. Receptors were obtained from a woman aged 45-60 years with COVID-19, enrolled during active disease. The conserved cysteine and the conserved F or W are not part of the CDR3 here. The size field is filled for only some rows; it gives once, few, many or a size class.

TRBV5-4 . ASNPQGGSGNTIY
TRBV9 . ASSVGQPTEAF
TRBV13 . ASSRRSGTNQPQH
TRBV7-2 . ASSPQTRVANQPQH
TRBV7-3 . ASSLMGGTSEQQY
TRBV30 . AWSLLAGRGTQY
TRBV5-4 . ASSLAWDINTQY
TRBV7-8 . ASRILAGGPFDTQY
TRBV9 . ASSGLGQGRLYGYT
TRBV18 . ASSPPGNSGNTIY
TRBV2 . ASTLGRGYNQPQH
TRBV18 . ASSPRSRGDEQY
TRBV10-3 few AISASGRGNEQF
TRBV7-3 . ASSLSPLAGGGEQF
TRBV27 few ASSNGQYEQY
TRBV14 . ASSQDLAAGGSDTQY
TRBV3-1/TRBV3-2 . ASSPAGGGLGDNQPQH
TRBV5-4 . ASSLGGSGQYEQY
TRBV2 . ASRNDRGEAF
TRBV29-1 . SVEGTDGYT
TRBV7-2 . ASSLMTGGGDGYT
TRBV9 . ASTFSSGGYNEQF
TRBV4-1 once ASSQDVETSVNTGELF
TRBV2 . ASSETIGTDTQY
TRBV6-5 few ASSRDISGNTIY
TRBV13 . ASTLGGGFGNSPLH
TRBV6-5 once ASRILAGVSGELF
TRBV11-1 . ASSDTSGRNYEQY
TRBV7-2 . ASSSQGGRTEAF
TRBV27 . ASSYPGTSFKQY
TRBV18 once ASSPGQAIQETQY
TRBV2 . ASSARGVLSGNTIY
TRBV6-4 once ASSMWLAGVKTGELF
TRBV7-9 few ASSTLLTGGMNTGELF
TRBV20-1 . SAERDEKLF
TRBV10-1 . ASSGRLAGESTGELF
TRBV19 once ASRDNLHEQY
TRBV7-3 . ASSLGPGLAVTDTQY
TRBV11-3 . ASSLSIRLAGGREQF
TRBV14 . ASSPWAGVVETQY
TRBV6-5 once ASSSWTGMNTEAF
TRBV5-6 . ASSGRGSGNTIY
TRBV29-1 . SVDDSRPRGYT
TRBV11-3 . ASGIRVKDNEQF
TRBV24-1 . ATMTSGFSYEQY
TRBV29-1 . SVEPGADTQY
TRBV5-5 once ASSLAGFSTDTQY
TRBV6-2/TRBV6-3 once ASSYPQHAEYGYT